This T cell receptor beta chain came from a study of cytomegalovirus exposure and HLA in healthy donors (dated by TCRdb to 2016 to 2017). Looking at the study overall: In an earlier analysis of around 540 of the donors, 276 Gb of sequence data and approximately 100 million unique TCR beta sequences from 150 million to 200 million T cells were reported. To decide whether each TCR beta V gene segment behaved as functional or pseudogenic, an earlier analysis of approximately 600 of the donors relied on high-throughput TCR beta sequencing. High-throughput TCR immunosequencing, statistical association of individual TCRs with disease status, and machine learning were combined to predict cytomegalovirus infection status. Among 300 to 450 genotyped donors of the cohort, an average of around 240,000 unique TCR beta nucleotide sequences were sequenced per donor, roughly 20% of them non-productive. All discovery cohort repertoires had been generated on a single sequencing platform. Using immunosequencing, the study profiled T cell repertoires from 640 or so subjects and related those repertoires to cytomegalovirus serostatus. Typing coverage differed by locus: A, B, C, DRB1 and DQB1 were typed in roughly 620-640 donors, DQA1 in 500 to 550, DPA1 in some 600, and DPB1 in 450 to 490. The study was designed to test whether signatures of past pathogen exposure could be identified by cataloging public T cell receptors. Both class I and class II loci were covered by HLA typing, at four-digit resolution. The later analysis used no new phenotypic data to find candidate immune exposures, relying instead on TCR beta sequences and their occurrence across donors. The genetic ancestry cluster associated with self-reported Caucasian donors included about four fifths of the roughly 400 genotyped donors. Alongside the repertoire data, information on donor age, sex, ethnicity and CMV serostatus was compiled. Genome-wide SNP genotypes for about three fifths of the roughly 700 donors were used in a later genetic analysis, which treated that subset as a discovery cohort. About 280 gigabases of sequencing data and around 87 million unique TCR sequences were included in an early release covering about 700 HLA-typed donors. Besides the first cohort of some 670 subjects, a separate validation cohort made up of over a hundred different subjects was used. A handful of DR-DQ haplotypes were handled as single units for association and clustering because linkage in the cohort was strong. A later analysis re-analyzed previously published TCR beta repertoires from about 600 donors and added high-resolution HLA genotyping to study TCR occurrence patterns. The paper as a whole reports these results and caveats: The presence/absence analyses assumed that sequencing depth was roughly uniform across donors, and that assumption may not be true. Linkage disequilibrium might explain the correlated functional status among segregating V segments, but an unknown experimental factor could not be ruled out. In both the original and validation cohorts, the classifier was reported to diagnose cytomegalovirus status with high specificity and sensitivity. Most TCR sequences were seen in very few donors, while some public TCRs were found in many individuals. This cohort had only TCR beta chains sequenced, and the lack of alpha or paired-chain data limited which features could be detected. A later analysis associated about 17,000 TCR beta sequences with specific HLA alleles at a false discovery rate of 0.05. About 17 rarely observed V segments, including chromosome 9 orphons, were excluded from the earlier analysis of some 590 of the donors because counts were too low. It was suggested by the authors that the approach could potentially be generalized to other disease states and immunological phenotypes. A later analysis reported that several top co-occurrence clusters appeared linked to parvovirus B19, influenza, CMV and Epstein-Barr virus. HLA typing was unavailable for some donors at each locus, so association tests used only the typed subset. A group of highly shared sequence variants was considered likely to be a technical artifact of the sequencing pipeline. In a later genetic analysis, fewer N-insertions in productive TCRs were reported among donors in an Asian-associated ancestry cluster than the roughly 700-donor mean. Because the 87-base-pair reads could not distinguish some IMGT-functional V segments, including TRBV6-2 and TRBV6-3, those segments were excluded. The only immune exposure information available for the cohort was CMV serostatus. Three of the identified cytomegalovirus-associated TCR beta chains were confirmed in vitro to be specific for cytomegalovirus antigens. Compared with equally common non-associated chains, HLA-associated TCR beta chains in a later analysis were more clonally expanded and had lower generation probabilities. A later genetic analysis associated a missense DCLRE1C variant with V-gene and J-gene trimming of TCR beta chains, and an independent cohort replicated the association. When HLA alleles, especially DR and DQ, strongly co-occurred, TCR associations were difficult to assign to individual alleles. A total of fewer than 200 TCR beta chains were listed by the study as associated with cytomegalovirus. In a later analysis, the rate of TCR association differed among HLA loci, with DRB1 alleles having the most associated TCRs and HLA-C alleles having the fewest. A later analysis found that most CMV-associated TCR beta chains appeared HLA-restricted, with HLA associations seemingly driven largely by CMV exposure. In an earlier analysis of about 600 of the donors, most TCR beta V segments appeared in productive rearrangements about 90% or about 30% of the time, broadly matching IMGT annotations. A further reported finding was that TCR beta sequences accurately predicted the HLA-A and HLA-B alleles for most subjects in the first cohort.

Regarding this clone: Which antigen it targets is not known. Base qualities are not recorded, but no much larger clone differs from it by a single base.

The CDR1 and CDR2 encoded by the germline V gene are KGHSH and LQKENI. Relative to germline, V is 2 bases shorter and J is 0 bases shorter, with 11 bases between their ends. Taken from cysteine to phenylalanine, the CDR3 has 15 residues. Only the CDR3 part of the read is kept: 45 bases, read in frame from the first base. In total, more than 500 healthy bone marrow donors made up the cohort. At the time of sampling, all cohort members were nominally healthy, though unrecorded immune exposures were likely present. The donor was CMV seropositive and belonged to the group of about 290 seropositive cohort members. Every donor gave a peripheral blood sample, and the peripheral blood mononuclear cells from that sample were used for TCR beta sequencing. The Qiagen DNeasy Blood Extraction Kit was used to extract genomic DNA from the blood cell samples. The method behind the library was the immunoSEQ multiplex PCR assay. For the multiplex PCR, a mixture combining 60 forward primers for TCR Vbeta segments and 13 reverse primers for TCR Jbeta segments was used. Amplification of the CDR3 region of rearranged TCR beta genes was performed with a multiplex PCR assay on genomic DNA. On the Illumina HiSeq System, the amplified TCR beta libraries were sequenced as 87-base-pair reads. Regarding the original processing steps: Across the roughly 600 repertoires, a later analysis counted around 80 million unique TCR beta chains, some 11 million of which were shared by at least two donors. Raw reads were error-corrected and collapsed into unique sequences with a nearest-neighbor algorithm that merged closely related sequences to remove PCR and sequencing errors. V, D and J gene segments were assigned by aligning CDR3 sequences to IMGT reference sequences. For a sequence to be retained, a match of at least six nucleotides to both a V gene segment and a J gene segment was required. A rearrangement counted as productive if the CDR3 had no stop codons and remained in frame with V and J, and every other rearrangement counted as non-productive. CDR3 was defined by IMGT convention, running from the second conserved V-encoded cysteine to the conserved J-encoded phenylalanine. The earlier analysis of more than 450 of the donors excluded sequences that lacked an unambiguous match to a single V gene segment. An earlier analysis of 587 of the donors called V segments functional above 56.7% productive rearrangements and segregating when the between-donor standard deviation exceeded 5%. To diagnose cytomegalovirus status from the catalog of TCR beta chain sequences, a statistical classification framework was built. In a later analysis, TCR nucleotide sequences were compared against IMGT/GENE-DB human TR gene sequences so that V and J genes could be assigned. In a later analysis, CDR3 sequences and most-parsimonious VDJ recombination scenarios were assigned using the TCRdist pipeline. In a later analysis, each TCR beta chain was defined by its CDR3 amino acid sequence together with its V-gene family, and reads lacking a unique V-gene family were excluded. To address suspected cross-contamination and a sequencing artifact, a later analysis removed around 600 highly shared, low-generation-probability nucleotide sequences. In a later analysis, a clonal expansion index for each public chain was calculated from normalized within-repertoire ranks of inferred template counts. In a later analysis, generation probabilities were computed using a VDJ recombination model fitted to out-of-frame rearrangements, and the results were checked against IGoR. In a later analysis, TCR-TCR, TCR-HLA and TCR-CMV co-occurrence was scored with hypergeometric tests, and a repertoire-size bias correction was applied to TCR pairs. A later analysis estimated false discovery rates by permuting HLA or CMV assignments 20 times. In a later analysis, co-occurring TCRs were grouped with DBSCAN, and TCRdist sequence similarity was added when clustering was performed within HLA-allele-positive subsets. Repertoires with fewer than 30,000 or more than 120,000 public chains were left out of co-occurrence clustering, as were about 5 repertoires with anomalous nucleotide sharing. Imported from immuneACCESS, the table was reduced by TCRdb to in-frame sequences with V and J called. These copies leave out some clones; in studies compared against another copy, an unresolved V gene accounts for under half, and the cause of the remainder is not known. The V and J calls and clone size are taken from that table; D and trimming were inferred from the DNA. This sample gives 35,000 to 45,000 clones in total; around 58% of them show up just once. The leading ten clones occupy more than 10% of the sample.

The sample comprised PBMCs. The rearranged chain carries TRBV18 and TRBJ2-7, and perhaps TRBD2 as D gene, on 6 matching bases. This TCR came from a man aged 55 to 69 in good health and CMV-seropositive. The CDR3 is CASSPSRGSSYEQYF. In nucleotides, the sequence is TGTGCCAGCTCACCATCACGGGGGAGCTCCTACGAGCAGTACTTC. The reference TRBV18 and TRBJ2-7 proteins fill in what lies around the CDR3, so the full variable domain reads NAGVMQNPRHLVRRRGQEARLRCSPMKGHSHVYWYRQLPEEGLKFMVYLQKENIIDESGMPKERFSAEFPKEGPSILRIQQVVRGDSAAYFCASSPSRGSSYEQYFGPGTRLTVT.